This passage covers 9 T cell receptor beta chains from one sample sequenced in a study of blood T cell repertoires in COVID-19. Method: immunoSEQ multiplex PCR; TCRdb's copy keeps in-frame clones and lacks some. The table includes approximately 69,000 clones, less than 75% detected once. The source material was peripheral blood. These receptors were collected from a man in his 60s with acute or convalescent COVID-19.

The rearrangement joins TRBV5-1 to TRBJ2-2, with TRBD2 identical over 11 bases. The CDR3 spans 16 residues. Trimming at V came to 4 bases and at J to 7 bases, leaving 9 bases not matched to a gene. From germline, CDR1 is SGHRS and CDR2 YFSETQ. The DNA for the CDR3 is TGCGCCAGCAGCCCCACTAGCGGGAGTTATAACGGGGAGCTGTTTTTT. Protein product: CASSPTSGSYNGELFF.

The chain combines TRBV19 with TRBJ1-5; tentative D call: TRBD1 (6 bases). This CDR3 region has 15 residues. Germline CDR1 is LNHDA and CDR2 is SQIVND (reference sequence). V gave up 7 bases and J gave up 1 base, with 14 bases separating them. CDR3 coding DNA: TGTGCCAGTAAAGGGCCAGGGGTGAGCAATCAGCCCCAGCATTTT. It is translated as CASKGPGVSNQPQHF.

The V gene is TRBV3-1 (or the pseudogene TRBV3-2), the J gene TRBJ2-2, with D tentatively TRBD1 (6 bases). This CDR3 region has 17 residues. V shed 3 bases and J shed 5 bases, with 19 bases lying between them. CDR1 and CDR2 from the germline V gene are LGHDT and YNNKEL (reference sequence). The CDR3 region is CASSQDWAGAGTGELFF. CDR3 DNA: TGTGCCAGCAGCCAGGACTGGGCAGGGGCTGGGACCGGGGAGCTGTTTTTT.

The CDR3 sequence: CASSQAGGPNEQFF. Written as DNA, the CDR3 is TGTGCCAGCAGCCAGGCAGGGGGGCCCAATGAGCAGTTCTTC. The chain links TRBV7-2 to TRBJ2-1; TRBD1 is a possible D gene (7 bases). The CDR3 covers 14 residues. The V gene lost 5 bases and the J gene lost 6 bases, with 14 bases spanning the gap. The germline V gene encodes CDR1 SGHTA and CDR2 FQGNSA.

This clone came up many times. The chain combines TRBV4-1 with TRBJ2-2; 9 nucleotides line up with TRBD1. The V gene end was trimmed by 1 base and the J gene end by 5 bases; junction bases not matched to a gene: 5. Germline CDR1 is MGHRA and CDR2 is YSYEKL. The CDR3 extends over 16 amino acids. CDR3 sequence: CASSQGGTGRTGELFF. CDR3 coding DNA: TGCGCCAGCAGCCAAGGTGGGACAGGGCGGACCGGGGAGCTGTTTTTT.

This chain uses TRBV29-1 with TRBJ2-7; 7 bases map to TRBD2. This CDR3 region has 15 residues. Germline V gene sequence: CDR1 SQVTM, CDR2 ANQGSEA. V lost 2 bases, J lost 0 bases, and 7 bases stayed unmatched. CDR3: CSVEREASGSYEQYF. CDR3 sequence (DNA): TGCAGCGTTGAAAGGGAGGCTAGCGGCTCCTACGAGCAGTACTTC.

The chain carries TRBV7-3 and TRBJ2-2; 7 bases map to TRBD2. CDR3 length equals 14 residues. Germline assignment: CDR1 SGHTA and CDR2 FQGTGA. Germline trimming cut 2 bases from V and 5 bases from J; bases unmatched to any gene: 2. Here the CDR3 reads CASSLSSGTGELFF. The DNA for the CDR3 is TGTGCCAGCAGCTTATCTAGCGGAACCGGGGAGCTGTTTTTT.

CDR3 loop: CASRLGTGGAWGHRVRYGYTF. DNA for the CDR3: TGTGCCAGCAGATTAGGGACAGGGGGCGCGTGGGGGCATCGGGTTAGATATGGCTACACCTTC. The chain employs TRBV28 and TRBJ1-2; TRBD1 matches 12 bases. The CDR3 has 21 residues. V lost 6 bases to trimming and J lost 5 bases; unmatched junction nucleotides: 25. Germline CDR1 MDHEN, CDR2 SYDVKM.

The gene calls are TRBV30 and TRBJ2-5; 8 bases are a match to TRBD2. The CDR3 runs to 12 residues. The V segment lost 6 bases and the J segment 5 bases; nucleotides outside the gene matches: 5. The germline gives CDR1 GTSNPN, CDR2 SVGIG (reference sequence). The CDR3 reads CACGGLGETQYF. The CDR3, as DNA: TGTGCCTGTGGGGGACTAGGCGAGACCCAGTACTTC. Drawing the rest from reference TRBV30 and TRBJ2-5, the complete variable domain is SQTIHQWPATLVQPVGSPLSLECTVEGTSNPNLYWYRQAAGRGLQLLFYSVGIGQISSEVPQNLSASRPQDRQFILSSKKLLLSDSGFYLCACGGLGETQYFGPGTRLLVL.